This passage covers 18 T cell receptor beta chains from one sample sequenced in a study of response to subunit inactivated influenza vaccine. TCRdb redid the calling of the RT-PCR reads with MiXCR, one entry per CDR3 protein. The sample includes around 530,000 distinct CDR3 sequences, 16% seen only once; the top ten take 3%. The source material was CD4+ T cells sorted from PBMCs, sampled 23 months after vaccination. The receptors stem from a man aged 50-75 years who received an inactivated influenza vaccine.

This clonotype occurred a few times. This chain links TRBV6-5 with TRBJ1-5; weak D call: TRBD1 (5 bases). V was shortened by 4 bases and J by 4 bases, with 8 bases between the two germline ends. Germline CDR1 MNHEY, CDR2 SVGAGI. This CDR3 contains 13 residues. The CDR3 here is CASSSGTNQPQHF. The CDR3 DNA is TGTGCCAGCAGTTCCGGGACTAATCAGCCCCAGCATTTT.

V and J are TRBV24-1 and TRBJ2-7; 9 bases match TRBD1. Germline V gene lookup returns CDR1 KGHDR and CDR2 SFDVKD. The CDR3 has 18 amino acids. The V gene end was trimmed by 1 base and the J gene end by 3 bases; junction bases not matched to a gene: 12. CDR3: CATSDLKKDGTGLYEQYF. DNA for the CDR3: TGTGCCACCAGTGATTTAAAGAAGGACGGGACAGGGCTCTACGAGCAGTACTTC.

This clonotype was seen a handful of times. The chain uses TRBV7-9 and TRBJ2-3; 7 bases agree with TRBD1. Germline CDR1 and CDR2: SEHNR and FQNEAQ (reference sequence). Unmatched junction bases numbered 9, after V lost 5 bases and J lost 1 base. The CDR3 covers 16 residues. This CDR3 is CASSAQQGSGTDTQYF. The CDR3 DNA reads TGTGCCAGCAGCGCCCAACAGGGGAGCGGCACAGATACGCAGTATTTT.

This clonotype was recorded many times. The chain has TRBV7-8 and TRBJ1-5; 9 nucleotides line up with TRBD1. Germline assignment: CDR1 SGHVS and CDR2 FQNEAQ. CDR3 length: 16 residues. V shed 5 bases, J shed 7 bases, and the junction held 12 bases outside the gene matches. CDR3: CASSRRRDRVRQPQHF. The CDR3 region has the DNA TGTGCCAGCAGCCGCAGACGGGACAGGGTGCGACAGCCCCAGCATTTT.

The V call is TRBV30, the J call TRBJ1-1, with a tentative D call TRBD1 (5 bases). The germline V and J ends were trimmed by 4 bases and 0 bases, with 9 bases remaining between them. The V gene's germline CDR1 is GTSNPN and CDR2 SVGIG (reference sequence). The CDR3 is 13 residues long. The DNA for the CDR3 is TGTGCCTGGAAAAGACAGATGAACACTGAAGCTTTCTTT. Encoded protein: CAWKRQMNTEAFF.

This clonotype was seen a handful of times. This chain links TRBV29-1 with TRBJ2-1; D could derive from TRBD1 or TRBD2 (5 bases each). The germline V gene encodes CDR1 SQVTM and CDR2 ANQGSEA. The CDR3 runs 12 residues. Trimming cost V 6 bases and J 9 bases, with 15 bases left between them. The CDR3 sequence: CSVPRGPSEQFF. Here the CDR3 DNA reads TGCAGCGTGCCCCGGGGCCCGTCTGAGCAGTTCTTC.

This clonotype was counted at least ten times. The chain recombines TRBV5-1 with TRBJ2-2; 9 bases fit TRBD2. After removal of 2 bases from V and 0 bases from J, the junction contained 2 bases not matched to a gene. The CDR3 consists of 16 residues. Germline V gene data show CDR1 as SGHRS and CDR2 as YFSETQ. The CDR3 region is CASSLLAGANTGELFF. The CDR3 coding sequence is TGCGCCAGCAGCTTATTAGCGGGGGCGAACACCGGGGAGCTGTTTTTT. The variable domain in full, completed from reference TRBV5-1 and TRBJ2-2, reads KAGVTQTPRYLIKTRGQQVTLSCSPISGHRSVSWYQQTPGQGLQFLFEYFSETQRNKGNFPGRFSGRQFSNSRSEMNVSTLELGDSALYLCASSLLAGANTGELFFGEGSRLTVL.

There are a few counts of this clonotype. The rearrangement joins TRBV7-2 to TRBJ2-5; maybe TRBD1 (6 bases). Germline CDR1 SGHTA, CDR2 FQGNSA. The CDR3 has 15 residues. The V and J ends lost 1 base and 4 bases respectively, with 13 bases between them. The CDR3 nucleotides read TGTGCCAGCAGCTTAGGAGCAGGGGTAGGAGAGACCCAGTACTTC. Protein sequence: CASSLGAGVGETQYF.

The chain carries TRBV6-1 and TRBJ2-5, with 9 bases aligning to TRBD2. CDR1 and CDR2 (germline): MNHNS, SASEGT. There are 14 residues in the CDR3. V dropped 6 bases and J dropped 5; count of bases not matched to a gene: 7. CDR3 region: CASRRGGAGETQYF. In nucleotides, the CDR3 is TGTGCCAGCAGGCGCGGGGGGGCCGGGGAGACCCAGTACTTC.

The chain is built from TRBV5-1 and TRBJ1-4; 7 bases map to TRBD1. This CDR3 spans 15 amino acids. Looked up from germline, CDR1 is SGHRS and CDR2 is YFSETQ. With 3 bases clipped from V and 3 bases from J, the junction kept 5 bases outside the gene matches. The CDR3 region is CASSSHGTANEKLFF. The CDR3, as DNA: TGCGCCAGCAGCTCGCACGGGACAGCTAATGAAAAACTGTTTTTT.

CDR3 loop: CSVETGIRSYNEQFF. DNA of the CDR3: TGCAGCGTTGAAACGGGGATTAGGTCCTACAATGAGCAGTTCTTC. This chain links TRBV29-1 with TRBJ2-1; D perhaps matches TRBD2 (5 bases). Germline CDR1 SQVTM, CDR2 ANQGSEA. The length of the CDR3 is 15 residues. Trimming took off 2 bases at V and 1 base at J, with 12 bases between the two ends.

There are many counts of this clonotype. This rearrangement joins TRBV6-2 or TRBV6-3 to TRBJ2-7, with TRBD2 as a possible D gene (5 bases). Trimming shortened V by 5 bases and J by 2 bases, and 13 bases separated the two germline ends. Germline CDR1 reads MNHEY; CDR2 reads SVGEGT. The CDR3 has 14 residues. The CDR3: CASSAMTNAYEQYF. CDR3 coding DNA: TGTGCCAGCAGTGCAATGACTAACGCCTACGAGCAGTACTTC.

This clonotype was counted only a few times. This chain links TRBV20-1 with TRBJ2-2, with TRBD1 matching over 8 bases. Losses at the gene ends were 1 base for V and 2 bases for J; bases not matched to a gene: 6. The CDR3 is made up of 16 amino acids. Germline V gives CDR1 DFQATT, CDR2 SNEGSKA (reference sequence). The chain's CDR3 is CSARAPGGLNTGELFF. The CDR3 coding sequence is TGCAGTGCTAGAGCCCCAGGGGGCCTAAACACCGGGGAGCTGTTTTTT.

This clonotype was seen repeatedly, ten times or more. V usage is TRBV12-3 or TRBV12-4 and J usage is TRBJ2-7; tentatively, D is TRBD2 (5 bases). V was shortened by 7 bases and J by 3 bases, with 7 bases between the two germline ends. The CDR3 totals 11 residues. The CDR3 DNA reads TGTGCCAGCATGAGGGACTACGAGCAGTACTTC. Its protein is CASMRDYEQYF.

This rearrangement joins TRBV24-1 to TRBJ2-5; 9 nucleotides line up with TRBD1. V trimming: 7 bases; J trimming: 1 base; junction bases outside the gene matches: 6. Germline CDR1 KGHDR, CDR2 SFDVKD. This CDR3 is built from 15 residues. CDR3 DNA: TGTGCCACCAGCCCCGGGACAGGGTTCCAAGAGACCCAGTACTTC. Encoded protein: CATSPGTGFQETQYF.

This clonotype appeared a few times. V is TRBV6-1 and J is TRBJ2-1; D assignment may be TRBD1 or TRBD2 (5 bases each). The length of the CDR3 is 12 residues. Trimming left V 6 bases short and J 11 bases short, with 14 bases between. Germline V gene lookup returns CDR1 MNHNS and CDR2 SASEGT. CDR3 in DNA: TGTGCCAGCAGGGGGGAATTTTTGAAGCAGTTCTTC. Protein product: CASRGEFLKQFF.

This clonotype was counted at least ten times. This chain connects TRBV6-2 or TRBV6-3 to TRBJ2-1; D is uncertain. Germline loops: CDR1 MNHEY, CDR2 SVGEGT. The CDR3 sequence is 15 residues long. V was trimmed by 2 bases and J by 0 bases, leaving 8 bases between them. The CDR3: CASSYESSSYNEQFF. CDR3 sequence (DNA): TGTGCCAGCAGTTACGAATCGAGCTCCTACAATGAGCAGTTCTTC.

This clonotype was detected a few times. V usage is TRBV29-1 and J usage is TRBJ2-7, with no clear D. CDR3 length: 12 amino acids. With 0 bases removed from V and 2 bases from J, the gap between germline ends came to 5 bases. Germline CDR1 and CDR2: SQVTM and ANQGSEA. CDR3 sequence reads: CSVEEQTYEQYF. Written as DNA, the CDR3 is TGCAGCGTTGAAGAGCAGACCTACGAGCAGTACTTC.